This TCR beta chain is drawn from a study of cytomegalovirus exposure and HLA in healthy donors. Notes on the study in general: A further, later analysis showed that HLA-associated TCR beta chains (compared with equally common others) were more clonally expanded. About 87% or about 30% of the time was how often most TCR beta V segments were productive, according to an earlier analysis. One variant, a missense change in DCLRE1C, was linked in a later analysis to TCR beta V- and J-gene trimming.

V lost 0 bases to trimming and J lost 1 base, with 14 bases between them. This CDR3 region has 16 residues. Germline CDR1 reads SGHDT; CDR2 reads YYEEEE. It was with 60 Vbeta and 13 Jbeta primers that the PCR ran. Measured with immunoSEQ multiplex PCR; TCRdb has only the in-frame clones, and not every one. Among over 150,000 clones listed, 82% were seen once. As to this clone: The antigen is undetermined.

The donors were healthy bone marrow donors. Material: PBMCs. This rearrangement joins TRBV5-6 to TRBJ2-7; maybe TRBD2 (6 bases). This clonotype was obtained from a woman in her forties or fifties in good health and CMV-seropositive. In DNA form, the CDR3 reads TGTGCCAGCAGCTTGGATGGGTCTGCGGGATCCTACGAGCAGTACTTC. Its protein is CASSLDGSAGSYEQYF.